This TCR beta chain is drawn from a study of CD8+CD57+ T cells in acquired aplastic anemia. Study-wide results and limits: Patients did not significantly differ from controls in CD8+ Simpson's diversity.

This clonotype has at least ten counts. Its antigen is not known. The CDR3 has 14 residues. Trimming removed 0 bases from V and 4 bases from J; junction bases left unmatched: 2. CDR1 SGDLS and CDR2 YYNGEE come from the germline V gene. TCR beta VDJ and CDR3 profiling used genomic DNA as template. TCRdb used MiXCR to reprocess the reads, holding one entry per CDR3 protein. The repertoire holds about 220,000 distinct CDR3 sequences, approximately 45% seen once, with over 7.5% in the top ten. Those patients picked for sequencing had displayed CD8+CD57+ cell expansion on flow cytometry. The chain has TRBV9 and TRBJ2-7; 9 bases match TRBD1. The clonotype was recovered from a human donor with aplastic anemia. Sequences were obtained from sorted CD4+, CD8+, or CD8+CD57+ T cells (not recorded which) from PBMCs. The chain's CDR3 is CASSVGDREYEQYF. CDR3 DNA: TGTGCCAGCAGCGTAGGGGACAGGGAATACGAGCAGTACTTC.